This is a list of T cell receptor beta chains from one sample in a study of blood T cell repertoires in COVID-19. The method was immunoSEQ multiplex PCR; TCRdb's version includes in-frame clones alone and lacks a portion of them. The repertoire consists of approximately 230,000 clones, with roughly 91% occurring once and the leading ten covering 3.5% to 4.5%. The sequenced material came from PBMCs or T cells enriched from blood (not recorded which). These receptor sequences come from a woman aged 30 to 39 who had recovered from COVID-19. Each CDR3 is given with its conserved first and last residue.

>TRBJ1-1|TRBV28
CASSPMGDRGPLWRTEAFF
>TRBJ1-4|TRBV18
CASSIGESANEKLFF
>TRBJ1-1|TRBV10-1
CASSPRQAVSLNTEAFF
>TRBJ1-1|TRBV4-3
CASSQRARETAFF
>TRBJ1-1|TRBV11-3
CASSLSDSARTEAFF
>TRBJ2-1|TRBV7-8
CASSPLRTRRGNRERSYNEQFF
>TRBJ1-5|TRBV28
CASSSPGQGAWVPQHF
>TRBJ1-2|TRBV15
CATSRGDILYGYTF
>TRBJ1-2|TRBV7-2
CASSYIQGSNYGYTF
>TRBJ2-5|TRBV7-9
CASSHPPDSPYQETQYF
>TRBJ2-5|TRBV19
CASSSGTGGETQYF
>TRBJ2-7|TRBV28
CATFATGPYEQYF
>TRBJ2-2|TRBV4-1
CASHISGSNTGELFF
>TRBJ1-4|TRBV3-1/TRBV3-2
CASSQGQGGANEKLFF
>TRBJ1-2|TRBV7-2
CASSLDFGSRTYGYTF
>TRBJ2-7|TRBV5-6
CASSLGTGEQYF
>TRBJ1-1|TRBV19
CASRRTQGTEAFF
>TRBJ2-7|TRBV5-1
CASSLGTSGPYEQYF
>TRBJ1-5|TRBV6-6
CASTLTGGAGQPQHF
>TRBJ2-2|TRBV18
CASSPLLTGSGELFF
>TRBJ2-3|TRBV7-3
CASSLSTFGDTQYF
>TRBJ2-4|TRBV4-1
CASSQVLAKNIQYF
>TRBJ2-1|TRBV4-3
CASSQVRLAGVIEQFF
>TRBJ2-1|TRBV9
CASSAQGRSSYNEQFF
>TRBJ1-1|TRBV7-9
CASSLGSRGAEAFF
>TRBJ1-5|TRBV10-3
CAISEEQGYQPQHF
>TRBJ2-1|TRBV6-2/TRBV6-3
CASSGRGEQFF
>TRBJ2-3|TRBV5-1
CASSLVPLAGRRADTQYF
>TRBJ1-4|TRBV7-2
CASSPSASEKLFF
>TRBJ1-2|TRBV6-6
CASSSSAGGYGYTF
>TRBJ2-3|TRBV2
CASSETGWAQYNTQYF
>TRBJ1-4|TRBV29-1
CSVEHRPHEKLFF
>TRBJ2-7|TRBV9
CASSVGVAGGTDEQYF
>TRBJ1-6|TRBV4-2
CASSQPDSNSPLHF
>TRBJ2-4|TRBV28
CASSSQGELAKNIQYF
>TRBJ1-2|TRBV30
CAWSGEKNYGYTF
>TRBJ1-6|TRBV28
CASSTQPGQDNSPLHF
>TRBJ1-2|TRBV9
CASSALANYGYTF
>TRBJ2-1|TRBV5-4
CASSLGLAPNEQFF
>TRBJ2-7|TRBV3-1/TRBV3-2
CASSQGLGVYEQYF
>TRBJ2-7|TRBV5-1
CASSLLSGQGVEQYF
>TRBJ1-2|TRBV13
CTSSLRSGTPKGYTF
>TRBJ2-4|TRBV19
CASKRQKAGGSLSKNIQYF
>TRBJ1-5|TRBV4-2
CASSQEGGNQPQHF
>TRBJ2-4|TRBV11-2
CASSLEGAGTNIQYF
>TRBJ1-1|TRBV28
CASGVQGAYTEAFF
>TRBJ1-2|TRBV18
CASSPGTGFDGYTF
>TRBJ2-7|TRBV29-1
CSVEWAVGGGAPYEQYF